The 28 T cell receptor beta chains below come from one sample, sequenced in a study of spatial heterogeneity in lung cancer (dated by TCRdb to the late 2010s). The library came from 5' RACE. Instrument used: NextSeq 500. The public sequencing data were trimmed at Q25 with fastp and processed into clonotypes with MiXCR by TCRdb, which kept only in-frame beta chains. Rows merge per CDR3 protein into single entries with the most common DNA and genes. This sample holds about 4,100 distinct CDR3 sequences; less than 30% were observed only once. Under 30% of the sample belongs to the ten largest clones. The meaning of the sample's time point label: sample taken at primary tumor resection. Without any cell sorting, TCR sequencing was performed on whole RNA extracted either from tumor and nontumor lung tissue or from cryopreserved PBMC samples. The source was PBMCs, collected at surgery. Receptors were obtained from a female donor with early-stage non-small cell lung cancer.

This clonotype was recorded a few times. The library was built for alpha chains, so this beta chain is an off-target read and its size means little. V gene TRBV5-1 combines with J gene TRBJ2-1, with 10 nucleotides matching TRBD2. Trimming at V came to 4 bases and at J to 9 bases, leaving 10 bases not matched to a gene. The CDR3 has 15 residues. CDR1 is SGHRS and CDR2 is YFSETQ in the germline V gene. The chain's CDR3 is CASSPASGSKVEQFF. For the CDR3, the DNA is TGCGCCAGCAGCCCCGCTAGCGGGAGTAAGGTTGAGCAGTTCTTC.

This clonotype counts as medium-sized. This beta chain is a stray sequence in a library constructed for alpha chains; its clone size is not meaningful. Here the CDR3 reads CSASHPGQGAGEQFF. CDR3 coding DNA: TGCAGTGCCAGTCACCCGGGACAGGGGGCAGGGGAGCAGTTCTTC. This sequence joins TRBV20-1 and TRBJ2-1; 12 bases map to TRBD1. The CDR3 is 15 amino acids. The germline V gene has CDR1 DFQATT and CDR2 SNEGSKA (reference sequence). V lost 6 bases, J lost 10 bases, and 13 bases stayed unmatched.

Judged by abundance, this clonotype is medium-sized. This beta chain is an unintended read in a library built for alpha chains; its size means little. The V call is TRBV29-1, the J call TRBJ2-1, with D possibly TRBD2 on 6 matching bases. Trimming pared 3 bases from V and 4 bases from J, leaving 19 bases between. This CDR3 spans 16 amino acids. CDR1 is SQVTM and CDR2 is ANQGSEA in the germline V gene. CDR3 sequence: CSVDPGGSSLYNEQFF. CDR3 bases: TGCAGCGTTGACCCCGGGGGTTCGAGCCTTTACAATGAGCAGTTCTTC.

Points on this clonotype: For a library built for alpha chains, this beta chain is a stray read; little rests on its size. The chain couples TRBV5-1 to TRBJ2-3; TRBD2 might be the D (5 bases). The CDR3 is 16 residues long. The germline V gene has CDR1 SGHRS and CDR2 YFSETQ. Trimming removed 4 bases at V and 1 base at J, with 16 bases between. CDR3 residues: CASSTSLGSGTDTQYF. The CDR3 DNA follows: TGCGCCAGCAGCACCTCACTAGGGAGTGGCACAGATACGCAGTATTTT.

In its sample, this clonotype ranks as medium-sized (0.01 to 0.1%). The size of this beta chain means little, since it is a stray read in a library made for alpha chains. The V gene is TRBV6-5, the J gene TRBJ2-7; perhaps D is TRBD1 or TRBD2 (5 bases each). Germline CDR1 reads MNHEY; CDR2 reads SVGAGI. The V end lost 1 base, the J end lost 0 bases, and 7 bases lay between the germline ends. This CDR3 is built from 14 residues. In nucleotides, the CDR3 is TGTGCCAGCAGTTACTGGGGACCCTCCTACGAGCAGTACTTC. It translates to CASSYWGPSYEQYF.

To note about this clonotype: Since it is a stray read in a library aimed at alpha chains, this beta chain has a size that is not meaningful. This sequence joins TRBV7-2 and TRBJ2-6, with 11 bases fitting TRBD2. The length of the CDR3 is 17 residues. V was clipped by 3 bases and J by 2 bases; unmatched bases: 3. Germline V gene lookup returns CDR1 SGHTA and CDR2 FQGNSA. The CDR3 coding sequence is TGTGCCAGCAGCTTCCTAGCGGGAGGCACTGGGGCCAACGTCCTGACTTTC. Translating gives CASSFLAGGTGANVLTF.

The sample holds a few counts of this clonotype. In a library made to pick up alpha chains, this beta chain is a stray read with a size that means little. The V gene is TRBV14, the J gene TRBJ2-7; 7 bases agree with TRBD2. Germline loops: CDR1 SGHDN, CDR2 FVKESK. V lost 2 bases and J lost 3; bases outside the gene matches: 1. This CDR3 region has 13 residues. For the CDR3, the DNA is TGTGCCAGCAGCCAAAAGCGGGACTACGAGCAGTACTTC. Its protein is CASSQKRDYEQYF.

Sample share makes this clonotype medium-sized. This beta chain is a stray read from a library made for alpha chains; its abundance is not meaningful. This chain connects TRBV20-1 to TRBJ2-7; 9 bases line up with TRBD2. Unmatched junction bases numbered 6, after V lost 3 bases and J lost 9 bases. The CDR3 has 12 residues. CDR1 is DFQATT, CDR2 SNEGSKA, per germline (reference sequence). CDR3 residues: CSARQVTSGQYF. In DNA, the CDR3 is TGCAGTGCTAGGCAGGTGACTAGCGGGCAGTACTTC.

This clonotype is judged medium-sized. This beta chain appears as a stray read in a library generated for alpha chains; its size is not informative. This sequence joins TRBV7-9 and TRBJ2-3; perhaps TRBD2 as D (5 bases). Trimming cost V 4 bases and J 10 bases, with 18 bases left between them. Germline assignment: CDR1 SEHNR and CDR2 FQNEAQ (reference sequence). This CDR3 is 14 amino acids long. The CDR3 DNA is TGTGCCAGCAGCTCCACCGTACGGGATCTACCGCAGTATTTT. Encoded protein: CASSSTVRDLPQYF.

Note on this clonotype: This beta chain is an unintended read in a library built for alpha chains; its size means little. This rearrangement joins TRBV7-3 to TRBJ2-7; D is ambiguous. Per the germline V gene, CDR1 is SGHTA and CDR2 is FQGTGA. CDR3 length: 13 residues. The V gene lost 2 bases and the J gene lost 4 bases, with 9 bases spanning the gap. The CDR3 is CASSLDGYYEQYF. For the CDR3, the DNA is TGTGCCAGCAGCTTAGACGGGTATTACGAGCAGTACTTC.

Comment on this clonotype: This beta chain slipped into a library made for alpha chains as a stray read, so its size is not meaningful. V and J are TRBV5-1 and TRBJ1-2, with D perhaps TRBD1 (6 bases). Trimming left V 2 bases short and J 5 bases short, with 13 bases between. In germline, CDR1 is SGHRS, CDR2 YFSETQ. CDR3 length: 14 residues. The CDR3 nucleotides read TGCGCCAGCAGCTTCAGGGGTGAAGTTTATGGCTACACCTTC. As protein: CASSFRGEVYGYTF.

As concerns this clonotype: This beta chain slipped into a library made for alpha chains as a stray read, so its size is not meaningful. J is TRBJ2-7 and V is TRBV10-2; D may correspond to TRBD1 or TRBD2 (6 bases each). Germline V gene data show CDR1 as WSHSY and CDR2 as SAAADI. CDR3 length: 14 amino acids. Trimming cost V 7 bases and J 6 bases, with 19 bases left between them. The CDR3 DNA is TGCGCCAGCACCCCCCAGATGACGGGGGCCGAGCAGTACTTC. Protein: CASTPQMTGAEQYF.

On this clonotype itself: Little can be read into the size of this beta chain, an off-target read in a library designed for alpha chains. The chain combines TRBV28 with TRBJ2-7; the D is unclear. From germline, CDR1 is MDHEN and CDR2 SYDVKM. The CDR3 runs 14 residues. Trimming shortened V by 1 base and J by 12 bases, and 19 bases separated the two germline ends. CDR3 residues: CASSLFLAGPSGYF. In DNA, the CDR3 is TGTGCCAGCAGTTTATTCCTCGCAGGTCCTTCGGGGTACTTC.

The sample holds a few counts of this clonotype. This beta chain slipped into a library made for alpha chains as a stray read, so its size is not meaningful. The J gene is TRBJ2-3, the V gene TRBV7-2; D may be TRBD2 (6 bases). This CDR3 spans 15 amino acids. Trimming stripped 1 base from V and 0 bases from J, with 8 bases between. Per the germline V gene, CDR1 is SGHTA and CDR2 is FQGNSA. CDR3 sequence: CASSLVGGSTDTQYF. In DNA form, the CDR3 reads TGTGCCAGCAGCTTAGTGGGGGGTAGCACAGATACGCAGTATTTT.

This clonotype was counted only a few times. Because this beta chain is a stray read in a library intended to capture alpha chains, its abundance should not be given much weight. The chain joins TRBV7-2 to TRBJ2-1; 7 nucleotides match TRBD1. V lost 5 bases and J lost 4; bases outside the gene matches: 11. The CDR3 contains 16 residues. The germline CDR1 and CDR2 sequences are SGHTA and FQGNSA. The CDR3 region has the DNA TGTGCCAGCAGCCTATACGGGACAGCCCAGTACAATGAGCAGTTCTTC. This sequence encodes CASSLYGTAQYNEQFF.

In its sample, this clonotype ranks as medium-sized. This beta chain represents an off-target read in a library built for alpha chains; its size is of limited meaning. This rearrangement joins TRBV7-9 to TRBJ2-7; 13 bases match TRBD2. Trimming removed 5 bases from V and 3 bases from J; junction bases left unmatched: 4. This CDR3 is built from 15 residues. Germline V gene sequence: CDR1 SEHNR, CDR2 FQNEAQ (reference sequence). This chain's CDR3 is CASSHGLAGVYEQYF. The CDR3, as DNA: TGTGCCAGCAGCCACGGACTAGCGGGAGTCTACGAGCAGTACTTC.

This clonotype is medium-sized by share. The library was prepared for alpha chains; this beta chain is a stray read, so its frequency means little. This chain links TRBV7-2 with TRBJ2-7; unclear D gene. Trimming cost V 3 bases and J 0 bases, with 9 bases left between them. This CDR3 is 14 amino acids long. The V gene's germline CDR1 is SGHTA and CDR2 FQGNSA. CDR3 bases: TGTGCCAGCAGCTTCGGGTATAGCTCCTACGAGCAGTACTTC. This translates into CASSFGYSSYEQYF.

This clonotype occurred a few times. Since it is a stray read in a library aimed at alpha chains, this beta chain has a size that is not meaningful. This chain links TRBV20-1 with TRBJ2-1; perhaps TRBD2 as D (7 bases). V shed 0 bases and J shed 7 bases, with 19 bases lying between them. Germline CDR1 reads DFQATT; CDR2 reads SNEGSKA (reference sequence). This CDR3 is 16 amino acids long. Here the CDR3 DNA reads TGCAGTGCTAGAGATGGGGGGGGCGGAGTAAAGAATGAGCAGTTCTTC. Translating gives CSARDGGGGVKNEQFF.

Notes on this clonotype: This beta chain turned up in a library designed for alpha chains; as an off-target read, its abundance says little. The chain carries TRBV28 and TRBJ2-1; 7 bases agree with TRBD1. V shed 6 bases, J shed 6 bases, and the junction held 20 bases outside the gene matches. This CDR3 comprises 18 residues. Germline loops: CDR1 MDHEN, CDR2 SYDVKM. The CDR3 bases are TGTGCCAGCAGCCCCCCCGGACAGGCACGTGCTAGCAGCAATGAGCAGTTCTTC. Translated, it gives CASSPPGQARASSNEQFF.

Points on this clonotype: The library was designed around alpha chains, so this beta chain is a stray read whose abundance carries little weight. The rearrangement links TRBV27 to TRBJ2-7; D tentatively fits TRBD1 or TRBD2 (7 bases each). Germline CDR1 MNHEY, CDR2 SMNVEV (reference sequence). CDR3 length: 23 residues. The germline V and J ends were trimmed by 5 bases and 6 bases, with 44 bases remaining between them. The CDR3 protein is CASSHRRQGLIGTNSLRTSEQYF. The DNA of the CDR3 is TGTGCCAGCAGTCACCGGAGACAGGGCCTTATTGGGACTAATTCCTTACGAACCTCCGAGCAGTACTTC.

This clonotype is medium-sized. Because the library targeted alpha chains, this beta chain is an off-target read whose size means little. The V and J genes are TRBV19 and TRBJ2-1; D ambiguous. There are 14 residues in the CDR3. Germline loops: CDR1 LNHDA, CDR2 SQIVND (reference sequence). V was clipped by 5 bases and J by 0 bases, with 8 bases between them. CDR3 nucleotide sequence: TGTGCCAGTAGTCTCGGTGGCTCCTACAATGAGCAGTTCTTC. As protein: CASSLGGSYNEQFF. The full variable domain, with the rest looked up from reference TRBV19 and TRBJ2-1, is DGGITQSPKYLFRKEGQNVTLSCEQNLNHDAMYWYRQDPGQGLRLIYYSQIVNDFQKGDIAEGYSVSREKKESFPLTVTSAQKNPTAFYLCASSLGGSYNEQFFGPGTRLTVL.

This clonotype was seen only a few times. This beta chain is a stray sequence in a library constructed for alpha chains; its clone size is not meaningful. The chain couples TRBV5-1 to TRBJ2-4, with D perhaps matching TRBD1 (7 bases). Germline values: CDR1 SGHRS, CDR2 YFSETQ. V was clipped by 0 bases and J by 8 bases, with 12 bases between them. This CDR3 is 14 amino acids long. Here the CDR3 reads CASSLEEGAHIQYF. The CDR3 bases are TGCGCCAGCAGCTTGGAGGAGGGGGCGCACATTCAGTACTTC. Based on the CDR3 plus reference TRBV5-1 and TRBJ2-4, the full variable domain is KAGVTQTPRYLIKTRGQQVTLSCSPISGHRSVSWYQQTPGQGLQFLFEYFSETQRNKGNFPGRFSGRQFSNSRSEMNVSTLELGDSALYLCASSLEEGAHIQYFGAGTRLSVL.

Comment on this clonotype: A library made for alpha chains picked up this beta chain off target, so its size means little. The V gene is TRBV19, the J gene TRBJ2-1; D possibly corresponds to TRBD1 (5 bases). The CDR3 spans 13 residues. V was cut by 6 bases and J by 6 bases, with 12 bases left in between. Germline loops: CDR1 LNHDA, CDR2 SQIVND (reference sequence). The CDR3 loop is CASRARAGNEQFF. The CDR3 bases are TGTGCCAGTAGGGCCAGGGCAGGCAATGAGCAGTTCTTC. Complete variable domain (other parts from reference TRBV19 and TRBJ2-1): DGGITQSPKYLFRKEGQNVTLSCEQNLNHDAMYWYRQDPGQGLRLIYYSQIVNDFQKGDIAEGYSVSREKKESFPLTVTSAQKNPTAFYLCASRARAGNEQFFGPGTRLTVL.

On this clonotype: A library made for alpha chains picked up this beta chain off target, so its size means little. V is TRBV20-1 and J is TRBJ2-1; D gene uncertain. V lost 7 bases to trimming and J lost 8 bases, with 15 bases between them. Germline-derived CDR1 and CDR2 are DFQATT and SNEGSKA (reference sequence). The CDR3 is 12 amino acids. CDR3 loop: CSVKGQRDEQFF. The CDR3 DNA reads as TGCAGTGTCAAGGGCCAGCGCGATGAGCAGTTCTTC.

This clonotype ranks as large. This beta chain is a stray sequence in a library constructed for alpha chains; its clone size is not meaningful. The V and J genes are TRBV4-2 and TRBJ2-2, with D unresolved. The germline CDR1 and CDR2 sequences are LGHNA and YNFKEQ. Trimming stripped 1 base from V and 3 bases from J, with 6 bases between. The CDR3 runs 14 residues. Here the CDR3 DNA reads TGTGCCAGCAGCCAAGGGGCCGACACCGGGGAGCTGTTTTTT. Its protein product is CASSQGADTGELFF.

This clonotype has just a few counts. This beta chain is off target for a library built for alpha chains, so its abundance means little. The V call is TRBV7-2, the J call TRBJ2-6, with D uncertain. The CDR3 is 15 amino acids. In germline, CDR1 is SGHTA, CDR2 FQGNSA. Trimming removed 4 bases from V and 2 bases from J, with 9 bases in between. CDR3 in amino acids: CASSWPRTGANVLTF. The CDR3 DNA reads as TGTGCCAGCAGCTGGCCCAGGACTGGGGCCAACGTCCTGACTTTC. The full variable domain, rest sourced from reference TRBV7-2 and TRBJ2-6, is GAGVSQSPSNKVTEKGKDVELRCDPISGHTALYWYRQSLGQGLEFLIYFQGNSAPDKSGLPSDRFSAERTGGSVSTLTIQRTQQEDSAVYLCASSWPRTGANVLTFGAGSRLTVL.

This clonotype is deemed medium-sized. This beta chain is a stray sequence in a library constructed for alpha chains; its clone size is not meaningful. The V call is TRBV27, the J call TRBJ2-7, with a possible D match to TRBD2 (6 bases). The V gene lost 6 bases and the J gene lost 0 bases, with 18 bases spanning the gap. In germline, CDR1 is MNHEY, CDR2 SMNVEV (reference sequence). CDR3 length: 16 amino acids. DNA of the CDR3: TGTGCCAGCAGCCCCCTTAGCGGAGCAAGCTCCTACGAGCAGTACTTC. Translation gives CASSPLSGASSYEQYF.

Note on this clonotype: This beta chain lies outside the target of a library built for alpha chains; its clone size means little. The chain has TRBV28 and TRBJ2-4; 7 bases map to TRBD2. The germline V gene has CDR1 MDHEN and CDR2 SYDVKM. This CDR3 comprises 15 residues. V was pared by 4 bases and J by 6 bases, with 9 bases of the junction left unmatched. The CDR3 reads CASSSPAGMGNIQYF. In nucleotides, the CDR3 is TGTGCCAGCAGTTCCCCAGCGGGAATGGGAAACATTCAGTACTTC.